This entry features one T cell receptor (beta chain) sequence. Profiled with immunoSEQ multiplex PCR; TCRdb holds only in-frame clones, not every one. Found here are 150,000 or so clones, 75% to 90% of them singletons; the top ten hold approximately 3.7%. Per the germline V gene, CDR1 is SGHAT and CDR2 is FQNNGV. This CDR3 has 16 amino acids. Trimming removed 1 base from V and 3 bases from J; junction bases left unmatched: 7. The sample belongs to a study of blood T cell repertoires in COVID-19. Study-wide background: Sites in the United States, Italy and Spain provided acute and convalescent COVID-19 samples.

The gene calls are TRBV11-2 and TRBJ2-5; TRBD2 agrees at 8 bases. This sequence originates from a woman in her thirties or forties who had been exposed to COVID-19. Sequenced: PBMCs or T cells enriched from blood (not recorded which). In DNA form, the CDR3 reads TGTGCCAGCAGCTTAGGGGCCGGGACTAGTAAAGAGACCCAGTACTTC. The encoded protein is CASSLGAGTSKETQYF.